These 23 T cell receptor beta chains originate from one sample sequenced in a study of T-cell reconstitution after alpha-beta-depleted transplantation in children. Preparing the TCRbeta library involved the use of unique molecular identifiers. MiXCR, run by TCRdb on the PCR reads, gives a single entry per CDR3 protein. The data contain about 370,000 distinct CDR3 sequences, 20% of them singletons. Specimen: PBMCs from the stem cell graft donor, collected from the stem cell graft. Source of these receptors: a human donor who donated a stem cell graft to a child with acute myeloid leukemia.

The CDR3, as DNA: TGTGCCAGCAGCTTAGCGACGGGCACAGATACGCAGTATTTT. It specifies CASSLATGTDTQYF. This chain connects TRBV7-6 to TRBJ2-3, with D uncertain. CDR3 length: 14 amino acids. Germline loops: CDR1 SGHVS, CDR2 FNYEAQ. The V end was cut by 0 bases, the J end by 1 base, with 5 bases between.

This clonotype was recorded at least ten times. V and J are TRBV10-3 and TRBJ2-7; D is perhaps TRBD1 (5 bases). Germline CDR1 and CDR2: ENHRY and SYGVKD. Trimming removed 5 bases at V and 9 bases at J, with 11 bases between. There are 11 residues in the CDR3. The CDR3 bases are TGTGCCATCAGTACAGGCCCAGTGCAGTACTTC. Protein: CAISTGPVQYF.

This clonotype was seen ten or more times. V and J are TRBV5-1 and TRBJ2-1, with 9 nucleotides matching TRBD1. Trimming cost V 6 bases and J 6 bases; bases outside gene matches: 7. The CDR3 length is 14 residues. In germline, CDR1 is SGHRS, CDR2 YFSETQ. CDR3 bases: TGCGCCAGCAACCGGGGACAGGGCCTCAATGAGCAGTTCTTC. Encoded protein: CASNRGQGLNEQFF.

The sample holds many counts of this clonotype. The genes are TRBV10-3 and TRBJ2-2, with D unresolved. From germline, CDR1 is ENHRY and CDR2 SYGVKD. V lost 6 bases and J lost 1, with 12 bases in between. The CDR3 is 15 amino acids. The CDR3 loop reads CAISRLQENTGELFF. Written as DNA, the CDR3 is TGTGCCATCAGCCGACTCCAAGAGAACACCGGGGAGCTGTTTTTT.

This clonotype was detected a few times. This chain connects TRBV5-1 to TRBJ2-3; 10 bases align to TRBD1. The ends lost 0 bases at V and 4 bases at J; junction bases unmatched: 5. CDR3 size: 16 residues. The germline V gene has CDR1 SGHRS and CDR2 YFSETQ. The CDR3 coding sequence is TGCGCCAGCAGCTTGGCCCGGACAGGGGGAGCAGATACGCAGTATTTT. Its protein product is CASSLARTGGADTQYF.

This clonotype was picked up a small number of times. The CDR3 DNA reads as TGCGCCAGCAGCCAAGACAGGGGGGATACGCAGTATTTT. As protein: CASSQDRGDTQYF. J is TRBJ2-3 and V is TRBV4-3; 7 nucleotides align to TRBD1. CDR3 size: 13 residues. Germline V gives CDR1 LGHNA, CDR2 YSLEER. V lost 0 bases to trimming and J lost 6 bases; unmatched junction nucleotides: 0.

CDR3 sequence (DNA): TGCGCCAGCAGTCCTAGACAGGGGGTCGAAAATGAGCAGTTCTTC. Translated, it gives CASSPRQGVENEQFF. The rearrangement joins TRBV4-1 to TRBJ2-1; 9 bases are shared with TRBD1. The germline CDR1 and CDR2 sequences are MGHRA and YSYEKL. V trimming: 6 bases; J trimming: 7 bases; junction bases outside the gene matches: 10. The CDR3 consists of 15 residues.

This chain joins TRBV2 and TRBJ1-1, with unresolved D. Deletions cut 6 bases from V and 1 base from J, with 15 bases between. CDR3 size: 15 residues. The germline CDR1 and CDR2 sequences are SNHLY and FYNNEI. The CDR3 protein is CASRLLQAGNTEAFF. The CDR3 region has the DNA TGTGCCAGCAGATTACTCCAGGCGGGGAACACTGAAGCTTTCTTT.

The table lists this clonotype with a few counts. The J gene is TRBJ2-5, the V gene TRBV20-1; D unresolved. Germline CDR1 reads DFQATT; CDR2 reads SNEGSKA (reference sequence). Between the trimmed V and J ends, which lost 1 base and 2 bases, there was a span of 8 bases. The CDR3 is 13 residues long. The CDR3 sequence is CSARGLGQETQYF. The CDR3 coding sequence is TGCAGTGCTAGAGGACTGGGGCAAGAGACCCAGTACTTC.

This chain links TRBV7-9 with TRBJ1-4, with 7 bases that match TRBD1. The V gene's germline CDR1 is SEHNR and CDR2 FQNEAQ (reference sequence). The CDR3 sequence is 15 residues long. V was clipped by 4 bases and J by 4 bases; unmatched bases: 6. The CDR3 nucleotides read TGTGCCAGCAGCTCCCGGACAGGAGTTAATGAAAAACTGTTTTTT. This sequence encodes CASSSRTGVNEKLFF. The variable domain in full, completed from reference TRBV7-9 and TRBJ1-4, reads DTGVSQNPRHKITKRGQNVTFRCDPISEHNRLYWYRQTLGQGPEFLTYFQNEAQLEKSRLLSDRFSAERPKGSFSTLEIQRTEQGDSAMYLCASSSRTGVNEKLFFGSGTQLSVL.

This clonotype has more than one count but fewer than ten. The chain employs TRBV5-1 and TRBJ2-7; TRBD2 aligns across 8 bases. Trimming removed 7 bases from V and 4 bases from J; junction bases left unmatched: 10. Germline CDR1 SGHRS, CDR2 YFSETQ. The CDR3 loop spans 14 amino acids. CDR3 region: CASCPDPGGYEQYF. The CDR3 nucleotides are TGCGCCAGCTGCCCGGATCCGGGAGGGTACGAGCAGTACTTC.

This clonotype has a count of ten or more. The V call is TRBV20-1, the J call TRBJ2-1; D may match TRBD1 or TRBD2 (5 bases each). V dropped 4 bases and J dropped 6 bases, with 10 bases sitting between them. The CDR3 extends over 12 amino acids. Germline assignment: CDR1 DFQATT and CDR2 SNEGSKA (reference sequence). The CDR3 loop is CSATGTFNEQFF. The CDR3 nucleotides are TGCAGTGCTACCGGGACCTTCAATGAGCAGTTCTTC.

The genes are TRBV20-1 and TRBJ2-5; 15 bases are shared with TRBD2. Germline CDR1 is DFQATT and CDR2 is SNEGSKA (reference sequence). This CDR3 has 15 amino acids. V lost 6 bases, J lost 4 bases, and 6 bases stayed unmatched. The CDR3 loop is CSATRTSGRAETQYF. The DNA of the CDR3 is TGCAGTGCAACCCGGACTAGCGGGAGGGCAGAGACCCAGTACTTC.

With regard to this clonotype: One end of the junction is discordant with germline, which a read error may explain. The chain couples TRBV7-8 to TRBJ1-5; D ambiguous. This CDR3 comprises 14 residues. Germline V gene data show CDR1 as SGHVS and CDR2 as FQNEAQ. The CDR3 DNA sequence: TGTGCCAGCAGCTTAGGTAACCACTATCAGCCCCAGCTTTTT. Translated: CASSLGNHYQPQLF.

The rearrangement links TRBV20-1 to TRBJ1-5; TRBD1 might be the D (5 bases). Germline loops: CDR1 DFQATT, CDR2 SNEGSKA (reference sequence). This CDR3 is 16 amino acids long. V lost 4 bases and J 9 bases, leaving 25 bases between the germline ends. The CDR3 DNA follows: TGCAGTGCTATTGGCAGGGAAGAAGCGGGGAAGTGGCCCCAGCATTTT. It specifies CSAIGREEAGKWPQHF.

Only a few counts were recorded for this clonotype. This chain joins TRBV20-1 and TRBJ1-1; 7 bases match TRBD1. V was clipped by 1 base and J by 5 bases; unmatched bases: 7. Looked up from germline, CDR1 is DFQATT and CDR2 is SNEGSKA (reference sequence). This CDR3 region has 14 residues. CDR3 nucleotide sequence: TGCAGTGCTAGAGCCACAGGGGATATTACTGAAGCTTTCTTT. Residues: CSARATGDITEAFF.

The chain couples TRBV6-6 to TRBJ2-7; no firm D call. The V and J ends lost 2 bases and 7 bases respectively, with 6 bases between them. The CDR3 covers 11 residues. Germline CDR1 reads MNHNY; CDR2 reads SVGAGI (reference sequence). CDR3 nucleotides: TGTGCCAGCAGTTACCGGCAAGAGCAGTACTTC. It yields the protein CASSYRQEQYF.

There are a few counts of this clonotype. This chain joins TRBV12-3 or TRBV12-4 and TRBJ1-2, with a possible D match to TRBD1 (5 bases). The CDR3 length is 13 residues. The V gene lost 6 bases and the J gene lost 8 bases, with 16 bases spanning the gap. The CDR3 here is CASSLQRGGGYTF. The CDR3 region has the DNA TGTGCCAGCAGCCTGCAGAGGGGTGGCGGCTACACCTTC.

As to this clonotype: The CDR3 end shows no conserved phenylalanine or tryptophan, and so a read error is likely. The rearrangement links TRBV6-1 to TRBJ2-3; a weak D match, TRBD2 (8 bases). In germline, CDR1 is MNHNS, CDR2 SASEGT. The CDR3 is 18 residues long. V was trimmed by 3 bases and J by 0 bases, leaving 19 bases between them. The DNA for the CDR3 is TGTGCCAGCAGTGATTATAGGGGGCTAGCGGGCAGCACAGATACGCAGTATTAT. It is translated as CASSDYRGLAGSTDTQYY.

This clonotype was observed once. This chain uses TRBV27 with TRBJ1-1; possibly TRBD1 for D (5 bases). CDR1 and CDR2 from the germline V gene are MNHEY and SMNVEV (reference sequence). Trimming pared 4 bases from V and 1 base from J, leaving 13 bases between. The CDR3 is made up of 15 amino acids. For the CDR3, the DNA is TGTGCCAGCAGTTCCTGGGGGGGTGCGAACACTGAAGCTTTCTTT. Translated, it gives CASSSWGGANTEAFF.

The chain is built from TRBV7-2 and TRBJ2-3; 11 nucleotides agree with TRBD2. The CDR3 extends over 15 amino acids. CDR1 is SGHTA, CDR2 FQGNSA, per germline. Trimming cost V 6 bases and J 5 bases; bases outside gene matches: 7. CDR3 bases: TGTGCCAGCAGGCCAACTAGCGGGAGTAAAGATACGCAGTATTTT. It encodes CASRPTSGSKDTQYF.

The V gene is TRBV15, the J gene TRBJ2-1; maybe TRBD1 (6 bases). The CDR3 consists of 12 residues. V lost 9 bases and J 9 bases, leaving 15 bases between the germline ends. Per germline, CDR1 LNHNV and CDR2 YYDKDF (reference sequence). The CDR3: CATDTGSGEQFF. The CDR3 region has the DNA TGTGCCACAGACACAGGGAGCGGTGAGCAGTTCTTC. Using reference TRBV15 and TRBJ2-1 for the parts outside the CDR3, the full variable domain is DAMVIQNPRYQVTQFGKPVTLSCSQTLNHNVMYWYQQKSSQAPKLLFHYYDKDFNNEADTPDNFQSRRPNTSFCFLDIRSPGLGDTAMYLCATDTGSGEQFFGPGTRLTVL.

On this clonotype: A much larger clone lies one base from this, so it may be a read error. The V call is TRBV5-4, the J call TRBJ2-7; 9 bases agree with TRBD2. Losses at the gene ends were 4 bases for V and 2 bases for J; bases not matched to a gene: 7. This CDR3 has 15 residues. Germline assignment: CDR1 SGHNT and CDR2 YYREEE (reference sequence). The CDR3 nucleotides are TGTGCCAGCAGCGGTGGGGCTAGCGGGGCCTACGAGCAGTACTTC. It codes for CASSGGASGAYEQYF.